Detailed here is one T cell receptor beta chain. The data were obtained in a study of blood T cell repertoires in COVID-19. The data were produced by immunoSEQ multiplex PCR, yet TCRdb's version contains in-frame clones alone and is incomplete. This sample has 200,000 to 250,000 clones, with roughly 83% found just once. This CDR3 is built from 15 residues. V lost 5 bases to trimming and J lost 8 bases; unmatched junction nucleotides: 11. CDR1 and CDR2 (germline): PRHDT, FYEKMQ (reference sequence). The chain couples TRBV13 to TRBJ2-4; 8 bases map to TRBD1. This clonotype originated in a woman between 45 and 60 years old with acute or convalescent COVID-19. Sequencing used peripheral blood. CDR3: CASSPDRDSGDIQYF. CDR3 DNA: TGTGCCAGCAGCCCGGACAGGGATAGCGGAGACATTCAGTACTTC. Full variable domain (outside the CDR3, taken from reference TRBV13 and TRBJ2-4): AAGVIQSPRHLIKEKRETATLKCYPIPRHDTVYWYQQGPGQDPQFLISFYEKMQSDKGSIPDRFSAQQFSDYHSELNMSSLELGDSALYFCASSPDRDSGDIQYFGAGTRLSVL.